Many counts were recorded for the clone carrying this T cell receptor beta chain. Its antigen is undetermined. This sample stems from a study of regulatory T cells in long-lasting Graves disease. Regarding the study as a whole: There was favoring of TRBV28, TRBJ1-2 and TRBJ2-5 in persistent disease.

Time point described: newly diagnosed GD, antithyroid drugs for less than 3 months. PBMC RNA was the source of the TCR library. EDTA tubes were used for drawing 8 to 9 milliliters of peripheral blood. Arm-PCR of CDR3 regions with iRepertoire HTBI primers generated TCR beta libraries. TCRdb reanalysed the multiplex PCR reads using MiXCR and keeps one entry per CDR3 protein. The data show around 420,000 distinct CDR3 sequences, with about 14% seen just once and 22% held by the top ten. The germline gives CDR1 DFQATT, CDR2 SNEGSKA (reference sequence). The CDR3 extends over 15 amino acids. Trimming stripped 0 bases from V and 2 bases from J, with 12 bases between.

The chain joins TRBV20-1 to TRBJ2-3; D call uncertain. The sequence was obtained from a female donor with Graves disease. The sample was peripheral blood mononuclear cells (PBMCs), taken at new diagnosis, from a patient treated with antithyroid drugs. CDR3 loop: CSARDLGGITDTQYF. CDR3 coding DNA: TGCAGTGCTAGAGATCTAGGCGGAATCACAGATACGCAGTATTTT.